The 23 T cell receptor beta chains below come from one sample, sequenced in a study of beta chain features in type 1 diabetes (dated by TCRdb to between 2017 and 2018). Library method: the immunoSEQ multiplex PCR assay. The entire isolated RNA was reverse transcribed using the High Capacity cDNA Reverse Transcription Kit, and thus expressed TCRB transcripts were sequenced. Entries here come from immuneACCESS through TCRdb and include only in-frame sequences with V and J called. Some clones fail to appear in such tables; in the studies checked, an unresolved V gene covers under half of the shortfall, and the cause of the remainder is unknown. For this sample the table gives 450,000 to 550,000 clones, of which 30% were detected only once. The top ten hold around 0.065% of the sample. The sample taken for sequencing was naive CD4+ T cells from blood. In the paper's terms, the cell subset or site label means: true naive CD4+ T cells. These receptors came from a man between 18 and 29 years old in good health.

The chain links TRBV11-1 to TRBJ2-1; 11 bases are shared with TRBD2. There are 18 residues in the CDR3. Germline V CDR1 and CDR2: SGHAT, FQDESV (reference sequence). With V trimmed by 0 bases and J by 8 bases, 12 bases remained unmatched. The CDR3 sequence is CASSLALGSSGRTDEQFF. DNA of the CDR3: TGTGCCAGCAGCTTAGCGCTAGGCTCTAGCGGGAGGACTGATGAGCAGTTCTTC.

V is TRBV15 and J is TRBJ2-5; tentatively, D is TRBD1 (6 bases). V lost 0 bases, J lost 0 bases, and 14 bases lay in between. Looked up from germline, CDR1 is LNHNV and CDR2 is YYDKDF (reference sequence). The CDR3 runs to 17 residues. CDR3 nucleotides: TGTGCCACCAGCAGAGATTTAGGACAGCCATACCAAGAGACCCAGTACTTC. Protein: CATSRDLGQPYQETQYF.

This clone occurred a few times. The V call is TRBV5-6, the J call TRBJ2-1; the D gene is possibly TRBD2 (5 bases). Germline CDR1 reads SGHDT; CDR2 reads YYEEEE. This CDR3 is 14 amino acids long. Trimming stripped 0 bases from V and 1 base from J, with 5 bases between. CDR3 coding DNA: TGTGCCAGCAGCTTGGGACTATCCTACAATGAGCAGTTCTTC. Translated, it gives CASSLGLSYNEQFF.

A few counts support this clone. Different DNA sequences within this sample yield the same CDR3. The chain has TRBV7-2 and TRBJ2-7, with TRBD2 matching 10 bases. V lost 3 bases and J lost 1; bases outside the gene matches: 3. This CDR3 region has 15 residues. The germline V gene has CDR1 SGHTA and CDR2 FQGNSA. CDR3 DNA sequence: TGTGCCAGCAGCTTGGGACTAGCGTTTTCCTACGAGCAGTACTTC. Translating gives CASSLGLAFSYEQYF.

This clone was recorded a few times. J is TRBJ2-4 and V is TRBV5-1, with unresolved D. V shed 4 bases and J shed 6 bases, with 17 bases lying between them. This CDR3 is built from 15 residues. CDR1 and CDR2 from the germline V gene are SGHRS and YFSETQ. The CDR3 sequence is CASSGGVLSLNIQYF. Written as DNA, the CDR3 is TGCGCCAGCAGCGGCGGCGTTTTAAGTTTAAACATTCAGTACTTC.

This clone was seen a handful of times. The chain uses TRBV5-1 and TRBJ2-1, with D perhaps given as TRBD1 or TRBD2 (6 bases each). Trimming stripped 4 bases from V and 4 bases from J, with 15 bases between. CDR3 length equals 15 residues. Per germline, CDR1 SGHRS and CDR2 YFSETQ. The CDR3 is CASSTGLDRYNEQFF. CDR3 DNA sequence: TGCGCCAGCAGCACGGGACTCGACAGGTACAATGAGCAGTTCTTC.

This rearrangement joins TRBV29-1 to TRBJ2-2, with TRBD2 matching over 8 bases. Germline CDR1 reads SQVTM; CDR2 reads ANQGSEA. Trimming at V came to 3 bases and at J to 7 bases, leaving 4 bases not matched to a gene. The CDR3 sequence is 13 residues long. The DNA of the CDR3 is TGCAGCGTTGATCCCGGGAGGGTCGGGGAGCTGTTTTTT. Translation: CSVDPGRVGELFF.

This chain connects TRBV29-1 to TRBJ2-7; no firm D call. Between the trimmed V and J ends, which lost 0 bases and 0 bases, there was a span of 9 bases. The CDR3 spans 14 residues. Germline CDR1 SQVTM, CDR2 ANQGSEA. CDR3 in DNA: TGCAGCGTTGAAGATAAAGCGTTCTCCTACGAGCAGTACTTC. This gives the protein CSVEDKAFSYEQYF.

The chain employs TRBV5-6 and TRBJ2-2, with D possibly TRBD2 on 6 matching bases. V dropped 0 bases and J dropped 1 base, with 10 bases sitting between them. CDR3 size: 16 residues. The V gene's germline CDR1 is SGHDT and CDR2 YYEEEE. CDR3 bases: TGTGCCAGCAGCTTGGCCCCAGCGGGGAACACCGGGGAGCTGTTTTTT. This gives the protein CASSLAPAGNTGELFF.

V usage is TRBV9 and J usage is TRBJ2-1; D perhaps matches TRBD2 (6 bases). The germline gives CDR1 SGDLS, CDR2 YYNGEE. The V end was cut by 6 bases, the J end by 4 bases, with 14 bases between. This CDR3 spans 14 amino acids. CDR3 sequence (DNA): TGTGCCAGCAACCGGAGGGATGGGTACAATGAGCAGTTCTTC. Translation: CASNRRDGYNEQFF.

The chain links TRBV29-1 to TRBJ2-1; 10 nucleotides match TRBD2. This CDR3 has 16 amino acids. The germline CDR1 and CDR2 sequences are SQVTM and ANQGSEA. V shed 7 bases and J 0 bases; nucleotides not matched to a gene: 9. CDR3 sequence reads: CSAPGLARSSYNEQFF. In DNA form, the CDR3 reads TGCAGCGCACCGGGACTAGCGAGGAGCTCCTACAATGAGCAGTTCTTC.

This clone was detected only a few times. V usage is TRBV29-1 and J usage is TRBJ1-1; TRBD1 matches at 7 bases. V shed 6 bases, J shed 2 bases, and the junction held 9 bases outside the gene matches. The CDR3 loop spans 14 amino acids. The germline V gene has CDR1 SQVTM and CDR2 ANQGSEA. The CDR3 DNA follows: TGCAGCGTCAGGGGGGCTGTTAGCAACACTGAAGCTTTCTTT. Protein: CSVRGAVSNTEAFF.

This clone has more than one count but fewer than ten. The V and J genes are TRBV7-3 and TRBJ2-1, with no clear D. This CDR3 comprises 14 residues. Trimming left V 5 bases short and J 1 base short, with 9 bases between. CDR1 is SGHTA, CDR2 FQGTGA, per germline. This CDR3 reads CASSNYASYNEQFF. DNA for the CDR3: TGTGCCAGCAGCAACTACGCATCCTACAATGAGCAGTTCTTC.

The table lists this clone with a few counts. The V and J genes are TRBV27 and TRBJ2-3; 7 bases fit TRBD2. Per the germline V gene, CDR1 is MNHEY and CDR2 is SMNVEV (reference sequence). The V and J ends lost 6 bases and 4 bases, in that order; junction bases with no gene match: 7. CDR3 length: 14 amino acids. CDR3 residues: CASSRGRGSDTQYF. The CDR3 bases are TGTGCCAGCAGCCGCGGGAGAGGTTCAGATACGCAGTATTTT.

A few counts support this clone. The CDR3 nucleotides read TGTGCCAGTAGCCGGATGGGCAGGGAAGACAATGAGCAGTTCTTC. Translating gives CASSRMGREDNEQFF. The chain uses TRBV19 and TRBJ2-1, with D perhaps matching TRBD1 (5 bases). From germline, CDR1 is LNHDA and CDR2 SQIVND (reference sequence). The V gene lost 6 bases and the J gene lost 5 bases, with 17 bases spanning the gap. The CDR3 consists of 15 residues.

The chain uses TRBV21-1 and TRBJ1-2. TRBV21-1 is flagged as a pseudogene. CDR3 length equals 12 residues. The CDR3 bases are TGTGCCAGCAGCAAAAGGGATTTGGGCTACACCTTC. Its protein product is CASSKRDLGYTF.

This clone was recorded a few times. The chain is built from TRBV30 and TRBJ2-3; 11 nucleotides match TRBD2. This CDR3 comprises 16 residues. CDR1 and CDR2 (germline): GTSNPN, SVGIG (reference sequence). The trim removed 3 bases at V and 2 bases at J, leaving 7 bases unmatched. CDR3 sequence (DNA): TGTGCCTGGAGGAATCTAGCGGGAGGTTTCACAGATACGCAGTATTTT. This gives the protein CAWRNLAGGFTDTQYF.

This clone has only a few counts. Other DNA sequences from this sample encode an identical CDR3 as well. This chain links TRBV7-2 with TRBJ2-7, with TRBD2 as a possible D gene (6 bases). CDR3 length: 12 amino acids. The V gene's germline CDR1 is SGHTA and CDR2 FQGNSA. Trimming removed 8 bases from V and 0 bases from J, with 8 bases in between. CDR3 residues: CASGDSSYEQYF. The CDR3, as DNA: TGTGCCAGCGGGGACTCCTCCTACGAGCAGTACTTC.

This clone showed up just a few times. The gene calls are TRBV29-1 and TRBJ2-7; D call uncertain. Germline values: CDR1 SQVTM, CDR2 ANQGSEA. This CDR3 is 12 amino acids long. The V end was cut by 4 bases, the J end by 3 bases, with 10 bases between. CDR3 amino acids: CSVASSIYEQYF. In DNA, the CDR3 is TGCAGCGTTGCGTCTAGTATCTACGAGCAGTACTTC.

This clone was seen a few times. The chain joins TRBV2 to TRBJ2-1; no reliable D call. The CDR3 is made up of 14 amino acids. The germline V and J ends were trimmed by 6 bases and 9 bases, with 18 bases remaining between them. Germline-derived CDR1 and CDR2 are SNHLY and FYNNEI. In DNA, the CDR3 is TGTGCCAGCAGCTCACGATCCCGCCCCAGTGAGCAGTTCTTC. Amino acid sequence: CASSSRSRPSEQFF.

J is TRBJ2-5 and V is TRBV29-1, with no clear D. Trimming shortened V by 5 bases and J by 2 bases, and 9 bases separated the two germline ends. The CDR3 length is 12 residues. Germline V gene data show CDR1 as SQVTM and CDR2 as ANQGSEA. The CDR3 nucleotides are TGCAGCGTTAAAGCGAATCAAGAGACCCAGTACTTC. Translating it yields CSVKANQETQYF.

The V and J genes are TRBV4-3 and TRBJ2-7, with 7 bases identical to TRBD1. The CDR3 has 17 amino acids. Per germline, CDR1 LGHNA and CDR2 YSLEER. V dropped 0 bases and J dropped 2; count of bases not matched to a gene: 10. For the CDR3, the DNA is TGCGCCAGCAGCCAAGATTGGTCTCCGGGACAGCCCTACGAGCAGTACTTC. Translated: CASSQDWSPGQPYEQYF.

This clone has a handful of counts. The rearrangement links TRBV7-2 to TRBJ2-1; TRBD1 aligns across 7 bases. V gave up 5 bases and J gave up 1 base; unmatched junction bases: 11. Germline V gene sequence: CDR1 SGHTA, CDR2 FQGNSA. CDR3 length equals 17 residues. The CDR3 DNA reads TGTGCCAGCAGCCGAAGAGACAGGGCCAAGTCCTACAATGAGCAGTTCTTC. Protein sequence: CASSRRDRAKSYNEQFF. Combining the CDR3 with reference TRBV7-2 and TRBJ2-1 gives the whole variable domain GAGVSQSPSNKVTEKGKDVELRCDPISGHTALYWYRQSLGQGLEFLIYFQGNSAPDKSGLPSDRFSAERTGGSVSTLTIQRTQQEDSAVYLCASSRRDRAKSYNEQFFGPGTRLTVL.